This TCR beta chain originates from a study of blood T cell repertoires in COVID-19 (dated by TCRdb to about 2020). Context from the whole study: Samples from collaborators originated in the United States, Italy and Spain and spanned both the acute and convalescent phases of COVID-19. The sample metadata nearly always contained a de-identified subject ID, COVID-19 status, age in years and sex. The repertoires were made available in a free public database intended to serve as a resource for research on the immune response to SARS-CoV-2. Where available, HLA class I and class II types were obtained from metadata supplied by the sample provider rather than from assay-based typing. The material from the prospective study consisted of cDNA or gDNA derived from T cells, B-cell-depleted T cells, or PBMCs. The dataset comprised deeply sampled blood TCRbeta repertoires from subjects exposed to, actively infected with, or recovered from COVID-19. Samples were obtained from the ongoing ImmuneRACE study (first 160 participants) and from over 1,000 subjects provided by 6 global collaborators.

The germline V gene specifies KGHSH as CDR1 and LQKENI as CDR2. The CDR3 runs 15 residues from the cysteine to the phenylalanine. The retained sequence is limited to the CDR3, 45 bases, with the frame set at the first base. The trim is 4 bases for V and 6 bases for J, with a gap of 19 bases between the germline ends. Broader findings and caveats from the paper: Clinical and demographic metadata were provided uncurated, with the amount varying by source and participant.

A word on this clone: The antigen this receptor binds is unknown. Per-base quality was not reported, and no clone a single base away is much larger than it.

Enrolling through a virtual design, the prospective study's participants ranged in age from roughly 18 to 95 years and lived across roughly 23 United States geographic areas. In the prospective study, participants were assigned to cohorts based on the clinical history participants reported in a screening survey and a study questionnaire. For ImmuneRACE Cohort 3, a participant was defined as recovered based on two consecutive negative NP/OP PCR tests, clearance by a healthcare professional, or resolution of symptoms. In the prospective study, mobile phlebotomists collected whole blood, serum and a nasopharyngeal or oropharyngeal swab from each participant. Participants in the prospective study had the option to provide additional blood draws and questionnaires over a roughly 2-month period. Prospective study blood samples were shipped either frozen or at room temperature before DNA extraction. TCRbeta CDR3 regions were amplified from genomic DNA by means of the immunoSEQ Assay, a bias-controlled multiplex PCR. The authors processed their data as follows. Nucleated cell counts per sample were estimated from amplification of reference gene primers within the assay. Sequence reads were collapsed and filtered to measure the absolute abundance of every unique TCRbeta CDR3 rearrangement. For each sample, productive Simpson clonality was calculated as the square root of Simpson's diversity index over productive rearrangements. TCRdb re-hosts the immuneACCESS table, in-frame sequences only. Its copies lack some clones; in the studies checked, an unresolved V gene accounts for under half of them, and the cause for the rest is not known. V, J and clone size reflect that table, while D and trimming were determined from the DNA. A total of about 170,000 clones appear in this sample, around 83% of them only once. Of the sample, 13% to 15% falls within the top ten clones.

Sequenced sample: PBMCs or T cells enriched from blood (not recorded which). The TCR comes from a man aged 50 or older who had recovered from COVID-19. The chain was built from TRBV18 and TRBJ2-7, with a weak D call of TRBD1 (6 bases match). The encoded CDR3 is CASSRLQGPSGEQYF. The bases are TGTGCCAGCTCACGACTACAGGGCCCCTCAGGCGAGCAGTACTTC.